A selection of T cell receptor beta chains follows, all from one sample in a study of blood T cell repertoires in COVID-19. TCRdb's copy holds only in-frame clones and misses some; the assay was immunoSEQ multiplex PCR. Of about 14,000 clones listed, roughly 73% were seen once; the top ten hold 9.7%. The sequencing sample was made of peripheral blood. Receptor source: a man between 65 and 85 years old with acute or convalescent COVID-19. The CDR3 runs from the conserved cysteine through the conserved F or W. A D gene is named only where the DNA matches it firmly. A row's size may be missing; if present it is once, few, many or a size class.

d_call: -; v_call: TRBV7-8; j_call: TRBJ1-1; clone_size: -; cdr3_aa: CASSPENTEAFF; cdr3_nt: TGTGCCAGCAGCCCAGAGAACACTGAAGCTTTCTTT
d_call: TRBD1; v_call: TRBV24-1; j_call: TRBJ1-2; clone_size: -; cdr3_aa: CATSDHSRGRGGVNYGYTF; cdr3_nt: TGTGCCACCAGTGACCACAGTAGGGGGCGCGGGGGGGTTAACTATGGCTACACCTTC
d_call: -; v_call: TRBV2; j_call: TRBJ1-4; clone_size: -; cdr3_aa: CASTRGGIELFF; cdr3_nt: TGTGCCAGCACTAGGGGGGGAATTGAACTGTTTTTT
d_call: -; v_call: TRBV4-1; j_call: TRBJ2-7; clone_size: -; cdr3_aa: CASSQARLYEQYF; cdr3_nt: TGCGCCAGCAGCCAAGCCCGACTCTACGAGCAGTACTTC
d_call: -; v_call: TRBV19; j_call: TRBJ2-7; clone_size: -; cdr3_aa: CASSTQPSGHGVEQYF; cdr3_nt: TGTGCCAGTAGTACCCAACCCAGCGGGCATGGGGTCGAGCAGTACTTC
d_call: -; v_call: TRBV7-2; j_call: TRBJ1-5; clone_size: -; cdr3_aa: CASSLVGHGYNQPQHF; cdr3_nt: TGTGCCAGCAGCTTAGTGGGACACGGATACAATCAGCCCCAGCATTTT
d_call: -; v_call: TRBV6-1; j_call: TRBJ2-7; clone_size: -; cdr3_aa: CASSEGRGLSYEQYF; cdr3_nt: TGTGCCAGCAGTGAAGGGCGGGGCCTCTCCTACGAGCAGTACTTC
d_call: TRBD1; v_call: TRBV20-1; j_call: TRBJ2-3; clone_size: few; cdr3_aa: CSASSPRGFGTDTQYF; cdr3_nt: TGCAGTGCTAGTAGCCCCAGGGGGTTTGGCACAGATACGCAGTATTTT
d_call: TRBD1; v_call: TRBV19; j_call: TRBJ1-2; clone_size: -; cdr3_aa: CATGTGNIYGYTF; cdr3_nt: TGTGCCACCGGGACAGGAAATATCTATGGCTACACCTTC
d_call: TRBD1; v_call: TRBV5-8; j_call: TRBJ2-5; clone_size: -; cdr3_aa: CASSLGTGGETQYF; cdr3_nt: TGTGCCAGCAGCTTGGGGACAGGGGGAGAGACCCAGTACTTC
d_call: -; v_call: TRBV9; j_call: TRBJ2-1; clone_size: few; cdr3_aa: CASSPGSQTFNEQFF; cdr3_nt: TGTGCCAGCAGCCCCGGGAGCCAGACCTTCAATGAGCAGTTCTTC
d_call: -; v_call: TRBV18; j_call: TRBJ1-5; clone_size: -; cdr3_aa: CASSRQDNQPQHF; cdr3_nt: TGTGCCAGCTCAAGACAGGATAATCAGCCCCAGCATTTT
d_call: TRBD1; v_call: TRBV5-4; j_call: TRBJ1-1; clone_size: -; cdr3_aa: CASNPGQGDTEAFF; cdr3_nt: TGTGCCAGCAACCCGGGACAGGGGGACACTGAAGCTTTCTTT
d_call: -; v_call: TRBV7-8; j_call: TRBJ2-1; clone_size: -; cdr3_aa: CASSLARSANEQFF; cdr3_nt: TGTGCCAGCAGCTTAGCGCGGTCGGCTAATGAGCAGTTCTTC
d_call: -; v_call: TRBV19; j_call: TRBJ2-3; clone_size: -; cdr3_aa: CASSNDWGTDTQYF; cdr3_nt: TGTGCCAGTAGTAATGACTGGGGCACAGATACGCAGTATTTT
d_call: -; v_call: TRBV3-1/TRBV3-2; j_call: TRBJ1-1; clone_size: few; cdr3_aa: CASSQVTAGSEAFF; cdr3_nt: TGTGCCAGCAGCCAAGTAACGGCAGGGTCTGAAGCTTTCTTT
d_call: TRBD1; v_call: TRBV30; j_call: TRBJ1-4; clone_size: -; cdr3_aa: CAWKIGTGSEKLFF; cdr3_nt: TGTGCCTGGAAAATTGGGACAGGGTCTGAAAAACTGTTTTTT
d_call: -; v_call: TRBV9; j_call: TRBJ2-7; clone_size: -; cdr3_aa: CASSVEGNTGEQYF; cdr3_nt: TGTGCCAGCAGCGTAGAAGGAAACACAGGGGAGCAGTACTTC
d_call: -; v_call: TRBV7-8; j_call: TRBJ2-1; clone_size: -; cdr3_aa: CASSLGPLWNEQFF; cdr3_nt: TGTGCCAGCAGCTTAGGCCCACTTTGGAATGAGCAGTTCTTC
d_call: -; v_call: TRBV19; j_call: TRBJ2-1; clone_size: -; cdr3_aa: CASSIGGGHNEQFF; cdr3_nt: TGTGCCAGTAGTATAGGGGGCGGCCACAATGAGCAGTTCTTC
d_call: -; v_call: TRBV30; j_call: TRBJ2-5; clone_size: -; cdr3_aa: CAWSALTGQETQYF; cdr3_nt: TGTGCCTGGAGTGCGCTGACTGGACAAGAGACCCAGTACTTC
d_call: -; v_call: TRBV6-5; j_call: TRBJ2-7; clone_size: large; cdr3_aa: CASSPLLGSGNEQYF; cdr3_nt: TGTGCCAGCAGTCCCCTTTTGGGGTCGGGGAACGAGCAGTACTTC
d_call: -; v_call: TRBV19; j_call: TRBJ1-4; clone_size: few; cdr3_aa: CAPSFGRGNEKLFF; cdr3_nt: TGTGCCCCCAGTTTCGGGCGGGGTAATGAAAAACTGTTTTTT
d_call: TRBD1; v_call: TRBV18; j_call: TRBJ1-5; clone_size: -; cdr3_aa: CASSTNRGQGQPQHF; cdr3_nt: TGTGCCAGCTCAACAAACAGGGGGCAGGGGCAGCCCCAGCATTTT
d_call: -; v_call: TRBV6-2/TRBV6-3; j_call: TRBJ2-6; clone_size: -; cdr3_aa: CASSHGFNGANVLTF; cdr3_nt: TGTGCCAGCAGTCACGGGTTTAACGGGGCCAACGTCCTGACTTTC
d_call: TRBD1; v_call: TRBV6-2/TRBV6-3; j_call: TRBJ2-6; clone_size: -; cdr3_aa: CASSLQGQASYSGANVLTF; cdr3_nt: TGTGCCAGCAGTTTGCAGGGACAGGCGAGTTACTCTGGGGCCAACGTCCTGACTTTC
d_call: -; v_call: TRBV24-1; j_call: TRBJ1-1; clone_size: -; cdr3_aa: CATSEATLTTGAFF; cdr3_nt: TGTGCCACCAGTGAGGCGACACTTACCACAGGAGCTTTCTTT
d_call: TRBD1; v_call: TRBV5-1; j_call: TRBJ2-5; clone_size: -; cdr3_aa: CASNFAGTAETQYF; cdr3_nt: TGCGCCAGCAACTTTGCCGGGACAGCAGAGACCCAGTACTTC
d_call: -; v_call: TRBV7-2; j_call: TRBJ2-7; clone_size: -; cdr3_aa: CASSSLVGPYEQYF; cdr3_nt: TGTGCCAGCAGCTCCCTAGTGGGGCCCTACGAGCAGTACTTC
d_call: -; v_call: TRBV6-2/TRBV6-3; j_call: TRBJ2-3; clone_size: -; cdr3_aa: CASSYSEQTGADTQYF; cdr3_nt: TGTGCCAGCAGTTACTCGGAGCAAACGGGAGCAGATACGCAGTATTTT
d_call: -; v_call: TRBV7-8; j_call: TRBJ2-1; clone_size: -; cdr3_aa: CASSLEGRVNEQFF; cdr3_nt: TGTGCCAGCAGCTTAGAGGGCAGGGTAAATGAGCAGTTCTTC
d_call: -; v_call: TRBV6-5; j_call: TRBJ2-1; clone_size: -; cdr3_aa: CASSSLGLNNEQFF; cdr3_nt: TGTGCCAGCAGTTCTCTGGGACTCAACAATGAGCAGTTCTTC
d_call: -; v_call: TRBV6-5; j_call: TRBJ1-2; clone_size: few; cdr3_aa: CASSYSGTTGYTF; cdr3_nt: TGTGCCAGCAGTTACTCGGGGACAACTGGCTACACCTTC
d_call: -; v_call: TRBV10-3; j_call: TRBJ1-1; clone_size: -; cdr3_aa: CAINTGLVTEAFF; cdr3_nt: TGTGCCATCAATACAGGTCTGGTAACTGAAGCTTTCTTT
d_call: -; v_call: TRBV5-8; j_call: TRBJ1-5; clone_size: -; cdr3_aa: CASSFDQNPGAQPQHF; cdr3_nt: TGTGCCAGCAGCTTTGACCAGAACCCAGGGGCTCAGCCCCAGCATTTT
d_call: -; v_call: TRBV11-2; j_call: TRBJ1-3; clone_size: -; cdr3_aa: CASSHSGNTIYF; cdr3_nt: TGTGCCAGCAGCCATAGCGGAAACACCATATATTTT
d_call: -; v_call: TRBV4-3; j_call: TRBJ2-7; clone_size: -; cdr3_aa: CASSQGLGGSYEQYF; cdr3_nt: TGCGCCAGCAGCCAAGGGTTAGGGGGTTCCTACGAGCAGTACTTC
d_call: -; v_call: TRBV7-8; j_call: TRBJ1-2; clone_size: once; cdr3_aa: CASSFQGNYGYTF; cdr3_nt: TGTGCCAGCAGCTTCCAGGGCAACTATGGCTACACCTTC
d_call: TRBD1; v_call: TRBV30; j_call: TRBJ1-2; clone_size: -; cdr3_aa: CAYFSRDRGGYTF; cdr3_nt: TGTGCCTATTTCAGCAGGGACAGGGGTGGCTACACCTTC
d_call: TRBD1; v_call: TRBV4-2; j_call: TRBJ1-5; clone_size: -; cdr3_aa: CASSPAGGDQPQHF; cdr3_nt: TGTGCCAGCAGCCCAGCAGGGGGCGATCAGCCCCAGCATTTT
d_call: -; v_call: TRBV7-9; j_call: TRBJ2-2; clone_size: -; cdr3_aa: CASKTASVGSRAGELFF; cdr3_nt: TGTGCCAGCAAGACGGCTTCGGTTGGGTCCAGAGCGGGGGAGCTGTTTTTT